The rows below give T cell receptor beta chains drawn from one sample of a study of T cell repertoires in cytomegalovirus infection. A single record per CDR3 protein comes from TCRdb applying MiXCR to the reads. This table has hundreds of thousands of distinct CDR3 sequences, 10% to 12% appearing once. Sample: PBMCs. The receptors were sampled from a human donor in good health (CMV status not recorded). Some clones in this sample may be carry-over from other donors' samples. The CDR3 runs from the conserved cysteine through the conserved F or W. The order of the fields is D gene, J gene, V gene, clone size, CDR3 DNA, CDR3 protein. D genes are given only for firm matches. Clone sizes are given selectively: once, few, many, or a class where the clone is expanded.

>TRBD1|TRBJ1-6|TRBV12-3/TRBV12-4|NA
TGTGCCAGCAGGGGGACCCGACAGGGGGTTTCACCCCTCCACTTT
CASRGTRQGVSPLHF
>NA|TRBJ2-1|TRBV7-8|many
TGTGCCAGCAGCTTAGGGACAGGGAGGGCTGAGCAGTTCTTC
CASSLGTGRAEQFF
>NA|TRBJ2-2|TRBV29-1|NA
TGCAGCGTCACCGGGACGCCGAACACCGGGGAGCTGTTTTTT
CSVTGTPNTGELFF
>NA|TRBJ1-1|TRBV29-1|few
TGCAGCGCTGTACAGGGGAACACTGAAGCTTTCTTT
CSAVQGNTEAFF
>NA|TRBJ1-6|TRBV14|NA
TGTGCCAGCAGCGTCTTAGGGGGTAATTCACCCCTCCACTTT
CASSVLGGNSPLHF
>NA|TRBJ1-1|TRBV20-1|NA
TGCAGTGCTAGTTTTAGGGCCAGCACTGAAGCTTTCTTT
CSASFRASTEAFF
>NA|TRBJ1-1|TRBV5-1|NA
TGCGCCAGCAGCGCTTCAGGATTCGGTGAAGCTTTCTTT
CASSASGFGEAFF
>NA|TRBJ1-1|TRBV7-9|many
TGTGCCAGCAGCAAAGGGACGGCTGAAGCTTTCTTT
CASSKGTAEAFF
>NA|TRBJ2-1|TRBV4-1|many
TGCGCCAGCAGCCAAGAAGGGTCGGGGAGTGCGCAGTTCTTC
CASSQEGSGSAQFF
>NA|TRBJ1-5|TRBV5-6|many
TGTGCCAGCAGCTTGGGTCCGGGGCAGCCCCAGCATTTT
CASSLGPGQPQHF
>TRBD2|TRBJ2-1|TRBV7-2|many
TGTGCCAGCAGCTTACTTGGGACTAGAGTGGATGAGCAGTTCTTC
CASSLLGTRVDEQFF
>NA|TRBJ1-5|TRBV29-1|NA
TGTAGCGTCCACACAGGGAACCTCCAGCATTTT
CSVHTGNLQHF
>NA|TRBJ2-5|TRBV3-1|NA
TGTGCCAGCAGCCCCGGAAGGCACAGGGGAGGAGAGACCCAGTACTTC
CASSPGRHRGGETQYF
>TRBD1|TRBJ1-1|TRBV12-3/TRBV12-4|many
TGTGCCAGCGCAGGGGGCTCCACTGAAGCTTTCTTT
CASAGGSTEAFF
>TRBD2|TRBJ2-7|TRBV4-2|many
TGTGCCAGCAGCCACACTAGCGGGGGATCCTACGAGCAGTACTTC
CASSHTSGGSYEQYF
>NA|TRBJ1-3|TRBV12-3/TRBV12-4|few
TGTGCCAGCAGTTTCCAGGGGCCAGGGGGAAACACCATATATTTT
CASSFQGPGGNTIYF
>TRBD1|TRBJ2-1|TRBV14|many
TGTGCCAGCAGCCTCCGGACAGGGATACGGAATGAGCAGTTCTTC
CASSLRTGIRNEQFF
>NA|TRBJ1-1|TRBV5-1|few
TGCGCCAGCAGCCCGGCGGCGGGGTATGTCACTGAAGCTTTCTTT
CASSPAAGYVTEAFF
>NA|TRBJ1-1|TRBV11-2|NA
TGTGCCAGCAGCTTAGATTTCGCGTACACTGAAGCTTTCTTT
CASSLDFAYTEAFF
>NA|TRBJ2-1|TRBV11-2|many
TGTGCCAGCAGCTTTGACCCCGGGACCCACAATGAGCAGTTCTTC
CASSFDPGTHNEQFF
>NA|TRBJ2-5|TRBV11-3|few
TGTGCCAGCAGCCCCGGGATCCGCGAGACCCAGTACTTC
CASSPGIRETQYF
>NA|TRBJ1-4|TRBV14|once
TGTGCCAGCAGCCAGCCGGGACGACTGCGGGGTGAAAAACTGTTTTTT
CASSQPGRLRGEKLFF
>TRBD1|TRBJ2-7|TRBV29-1|NA
TGCAGCGTTAAGCGTCAGGGGGCGGACGAGCAGTACTTC
CSVKRQGADEQYF
>NA|TRBJ1-1|TRBV5-6|NA
TGTGCCAGCAGCCGCGGATATGAAGCTTTCTTT
CASSRGYEAFF
>NA|TRBJ2-2|TRBV4-1|few
TGCGCCAGCAGATCGGACAGAAACCTTGCGAACACCGGGGAGCTGTTTTTT
CASRSDRNLANTGELFF
>TRBD1|TRBJ2-7|TRBV28|many
TGTGCCAGCAGTTTACGGCAGGGGGCTTACGAGCAGTACTTC
CASSLRQGAYEQYF
>TRBD1|TRBJ2-3|TRBV5-1|many
TGCGCCAGCAGCCCACCAGGGACAGGGGGTTTCACAGATACGCAGTATTTT
CASSPPGTGGFTDTQYF
>NA|TRBJ2-5|TRBV7-8|many
TGTGCCAGCAGCCCAACGCGCAGTACAATGCAGACCCAGTACTTC
CASSPTRSTMQTQYF
>NA|TRBJ1-3|TRBV27|many
TGTGCCAGCAGTTTAGCAGGGGTCGGAAACACCATATATTTT
CASSLAGVGNTIYF
>NA|TRBJ2-1|TRBV2|many
TGTGCCACCCAATCGACCTACAATGAGCAGTTCTTC
CATQSTYNEQFF
>TRBD2|TRBJ2-1|TRBV19|NA
TGTGCCAGTACCATTGGAGCGGGAGTACTAAATGAGCAGTTCTTC
CASTIGAGVLNEQFF
>NA|TRBJ2-3|TRBV10-3|many
TGTGCCATCAGTGGAGGGGGCACAGATACGCAGTATTTT
CAISGGGTDTQYF
>NA|TRBJ1-2|TRBV28|few
TGTGCCAGCAGCCCCGACAGAGTACCTAACTATGGCTACACCTTC
CASSPDRVPNYGYTF
>TRBD1|TRBJ1-2|TRBV2|many
TGTGCCAGCAGTGAAGACAGGGACAGAAGCTATGGCTACACCTTC
CASSEDRDRSYGYTF
>TRBD2|TRBJ2-4|TRBV13|few
TGTGCCAGCAGCCCCCAGGGACTAGCGGGGGACATTCAGTACTTC
CASSPQGLAGDIQYF
>NA|TRBJ2-7|TRBV7-2|many
TGTGCCAGCAGCTCGGACTACCCGCCGGGCTACGAGCAGTACTTC
CASSSDYPPGYEQYF
>TRBD2|TRBJ2-5|TRBV5-5|few
TGTGCCAGCAGCAAGACTAGCCCCGACCTTCAAGAGACCCAGTACTTC
CASSKTSPDLQETQYF
>NA|TRBJ1-5|TRBV4-2|few
TGTGCCAGCAGCCAGGCAGGGAGGCGCAATCAGCCCCAGCATTTT
CASSQAGRRNQPQHF
>NA|TRBJ2-1|TRBV25-1|NA
TGTGCCAGCAGTGGCCGGAGGCGGAACAATGAGCAGTTCTTC
CASSGRRRNNEQFF
>TRBD2|TRBJ2-1|TRBV28|NA
TGTGCCAGCAGTCCTTCTAGCGGGAGAGATAGTGAGCAGTTCTTC
CASSPSSGRDSEQFF
>TRBD2|TRBJ2-7|TRBV19|many
TGTGCCAGTAGTCCCCCGGGGAGCGGGAGGCCGGGCGAGCAGTACTTC
CASSPPGSGRPGEQYF
>TRBD2|TRBJ2-4|TRBV13|few
TGTGCCAGCAGCTTAGAGGAGACGATAGCGGGGAGGGGGGAGCGCATTCAGTACTTC
CASSLEETIAGRGERIQYF
>NA|TRBJ2-6|TRBV13|NA
TGTGCCAGCGTGGGGAGGGCCAACGTCCTGACTTTC
CASVGRANVLTF
>NA|TRBJ1-3|TRBV28|few
TGTGCCACACTCGAGTTTGGGGGGATTATCTCTGGAAACACCATATATTTT
CATLEFGGIISGNTIYF
>NA|TRBJ1-2|TRBV29-1|few
TGCAGCGTTGTTACGCGGGACCCAAGCTATGGCTACACCTTC
CSVVTRDPSYGYTF
>TRBD1|TRBJ2-4|TRBV6-2/TRBV6-3|NA
TGTGCCAGCAGTACTGCAGGGGGCGCGGGAAACATTCAGTACTTC
CASSTAGGAGNIQYF
>TRBD1|TRBJ1-4|TRBV3-1|few
TGTGCCAGCAGCCAGGCCGACAGGGGTGGAAATGAAAAACTGTTTTTT
CASSQADRGGNEKLFF
>NA|TRBJ2-1|TRBV29-1|NA
TGCAGCGTTGAAACCTACAATGAGCAGTTCTTC
CSVETYNEQFF
>TRBD2|TRBJ2-4|TRBV20-1|many
TGCAGTGCCCCTGGGGGACTAGCGGGAGGCAGCAAAAACATTCAGTACTTC
CSAPGGLAGGSKNIQYF
>NA|TRBJ1-4|TRBV12-3/TRBV12-4|many
TGTGCCAGCAGTTTAGGCGGGGGCATAGAAAAACTGTTTTTT
CASSLGGGIEKLFF
>NA|TRBJ2-3|TRBV6-1|NA
TGTGCCAGCTTAGCGACAGATACGCAGTATTTT
CASLATDTQYF
>TRBD1|TRBJ1-2|TRBV5-4|many
TGTGCCAGCAGCTTGGCGACGGGACAGAACTATGGCTACACCTTC
CASSLATGQNYGYTF